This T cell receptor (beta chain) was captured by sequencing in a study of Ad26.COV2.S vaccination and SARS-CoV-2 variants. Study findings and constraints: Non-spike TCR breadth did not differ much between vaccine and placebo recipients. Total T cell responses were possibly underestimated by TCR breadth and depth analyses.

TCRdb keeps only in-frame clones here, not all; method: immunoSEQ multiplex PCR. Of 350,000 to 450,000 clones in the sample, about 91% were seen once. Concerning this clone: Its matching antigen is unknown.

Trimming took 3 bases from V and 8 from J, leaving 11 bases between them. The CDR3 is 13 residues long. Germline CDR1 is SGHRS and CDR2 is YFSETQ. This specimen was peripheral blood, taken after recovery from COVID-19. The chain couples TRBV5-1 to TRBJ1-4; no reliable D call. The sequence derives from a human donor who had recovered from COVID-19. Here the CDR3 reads CASSSGLEEKLFF. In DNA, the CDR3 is TGCGCCAGCAGCTCAGGATTAGAGGAAAAACTGTTTTTT.